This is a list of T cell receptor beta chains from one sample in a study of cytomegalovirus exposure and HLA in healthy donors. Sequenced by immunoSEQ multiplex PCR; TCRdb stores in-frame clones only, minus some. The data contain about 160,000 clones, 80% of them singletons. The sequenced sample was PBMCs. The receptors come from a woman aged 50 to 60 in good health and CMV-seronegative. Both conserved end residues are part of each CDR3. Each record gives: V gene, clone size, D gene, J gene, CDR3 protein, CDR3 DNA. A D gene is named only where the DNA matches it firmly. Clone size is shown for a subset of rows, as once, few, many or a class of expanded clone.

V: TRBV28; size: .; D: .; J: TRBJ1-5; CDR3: CASSSTGVSNQPQHF; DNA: TGTGCCAGCAGCTCGACAGGTGTTAGCAATCAGCCCCAGCATTTT
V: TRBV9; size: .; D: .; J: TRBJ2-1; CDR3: CASSVAPGLVDEQFF; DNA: TGTGCCAGCAGCGTAGCGCCAGGGTTGGTTGATGAGCAGTTCTTC
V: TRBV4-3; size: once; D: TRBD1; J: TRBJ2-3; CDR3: CASSRQGFADTQYF; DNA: TGCGCCAGCAGCCGACAGGGTTTTGCAGATACGCAGTATTTT
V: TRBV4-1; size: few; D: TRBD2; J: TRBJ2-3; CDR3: CASSQARLAGDTDTQYF; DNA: TGCGCCAGCAGCCAAGCCCGACTAGCGGGGGACACAGATACGCAGTATTTT
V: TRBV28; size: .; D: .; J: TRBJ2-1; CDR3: CASSFEGEGLDEQFF; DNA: TGTGCCAGCAGTTTCGAGGGGGAGGGTCTGGATGAGCAGTTCTTC
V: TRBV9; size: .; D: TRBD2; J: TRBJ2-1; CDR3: CASSSAGTSGGGSYNEQFF; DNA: TGTGCCAGCAGCTCTGCGGGGACTAGCGGGGGGGGCTCCTACAATGAGCAGTTCTTC
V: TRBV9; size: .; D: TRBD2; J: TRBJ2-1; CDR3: CASSAGGTGNNEQFF; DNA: TGTGCCAGCAGCGCCGGGGGGACCGGGAACAATGAGCAGTTCTTC
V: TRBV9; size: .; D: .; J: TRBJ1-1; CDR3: CASSAQPGQMNTEAFF; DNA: TGTGCCAGCAGCGCACAACCGGGACAAATGAACACTGAAGCTTTCTTT
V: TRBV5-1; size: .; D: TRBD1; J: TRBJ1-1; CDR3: CASSLPMTGVRTEAFF; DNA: TGCGCCAGCAGCTTGCCTATGACAGGGGTGAGAACTGAAGCTTTCTTT
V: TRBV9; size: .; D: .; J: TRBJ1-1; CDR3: CASTPSVGPNTEAFF; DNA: TGTGCCAGCACCCCCTCTGTGGGCCCCAACACTGAAGCTTTCTTT
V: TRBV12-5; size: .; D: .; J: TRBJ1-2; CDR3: CASGLTGYGYTF; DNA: TGTGCTAGTGGTTTAACGGGTTATGGCTACACCTTC
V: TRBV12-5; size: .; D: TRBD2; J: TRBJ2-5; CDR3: CASGLTLAGAETQYF; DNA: TGTGCTAGTGGTTTGACACTAGCGGGGGCGGAGACCCAGTACTTC
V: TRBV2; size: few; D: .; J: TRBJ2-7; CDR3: CASSDLQNEQYF; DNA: TGTGCCAGCAGCGATCTACAGAACGAGCAGTACTTC
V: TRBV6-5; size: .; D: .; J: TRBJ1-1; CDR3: CASSYSIGVGTEAFF; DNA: TGTGCCAGCAGTTACTCCATTGGAGTGGGCACTGAAGCTTTCTTT
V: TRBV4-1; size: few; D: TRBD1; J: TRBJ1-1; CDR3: CASSPGQNMNTEAFF; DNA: TGCGCCAGCAGCCCGGGACAGAACATGAACACTGAAGCTTTCTTT